A selection of T cell receptor beta chains follows, all from one sample in a study of T-cell memory formation after mild COVID-19. TCRdb analysed the 5' RACE reads with MiXCR anew, one entry per CDR3 protein. The sample has approximately 210,000 distinct CDR3 sequences; under 12% are singletons. Specimen: PBMCs or a T cell subset sorted from them (not recorded which). The receptor source for this set is a man aged 18 to 29 who had mild COVID-19 (a few samples of this study predate the infection). Cell type and time point are not known. CDR3s leave out the opening cysteine and the closing phenylalanine or tryptophan.

CDR3aa,v_gene,j_gene,len
ASSPSGGRSQETQY,TRBV4-3,TRBJ2-5,14
ASSQVRTGNTGELF,TRBV4-3,TRBJ2-2,14
ASSGQGNEQF,TRBV27,TRBJ2-1,10
ASSQVFRGRNTGELF,TRBV4-3,TRBJ2-2,15
ASSTARRIDTQY,TRBV7-2,TRBJ2-3,12
ASSVWGNYGYT,TRBV12-3/TRBV12-4,TRBJ1-2,11
ASSWTATQGNEKLF,TRBV7-2,TRBJ1-4,14
ASSLAVRGQTQY,TRBV7-2,TRBJ2-5,12
ASTGRGGRTLAKNIQY,TRBV28,TRBJ2-4,16
ASSPGTGHYGYT,TRBV5-6,TRBJ1-2,12
ASSLRAANTGELF,TRBV12-3/TRBV12-4,TRBJ2-2,13
ASSESTRGDRETQY,TRBV10-1,TRBJ2-5,14
ASSYGQGTDTQY,TRBV5-1,TRBJ2-3,12
ASSPFGLAGGLSSEQY,TRBV27,TRBJ2-7,16
ASSRDTTDTQY,TRBV4-1,TRBJ2-3,11
ASSLGQGWDGYT,TRBV5-1,TRBJ1-2,12
ASFGSNYGYT,TRBV19,TRBJ1-2,10
ASSYVEAVNEQF,TRBV6-5,TRBJ2-1,12
ASRLAVRGVWTDTQY,TRBV12-2,TRBJ2-3,15
ASSFGLRDMNTEAF,TRBV5-1,TRBJ1-1,14
ASSLVRTGGETDTQY,TRBV5-1,TRBJ2-3,15
ASSLNRNEAF,TRBV5-6,TRBJ1-1,10
SAWTSGGASYNEQF,TRBV20-1,TRBJ2-1,14
ASKRVTALETQY,TRBV7-9,TRBJ2-5,12
ASSTDRQETQY,TRBV7-2,TRBJ2-5,11
AWSTHHPGPQY,TRBV30,TRBJ2-4,11
ASSLRTGESEQF,TRBV5-1,TRBJ2-1,12
ASSLYLTGTDTQY,TRBV5-6,TRBJ2-3,13
ASSYAGAGSNQPQH,TRBV6-5,TRBJ1-5,14
ASSPLGEFLSGANVLT,TRBV5-6,TRBJ2-6,16
ASSYSGTSGGPTDTQY,TRBV12-3/TRBV12-4,TRBJ2-3,16
ASSLEALGSPLH,TRBV11-1,TRBJ1-6,12
ASSFSRAVDTQY,TRBV5-6,TRBJ2-3,12
ASSEGGAGYGYT,TRBV2,TRBJ1-2,12
ASSMRRETEAF,TRBV19,TRBJ1-1,11
ASSLEQGTPLH,TRBV5-1,TRBJ1-6,11
ASSSQGGQETQY,TRBV7-2,TRBJ2-5,12
ASSYLRTAWTSNQPQH,TRBV6-2/TRBV6-3,TRBJ1-5,16
ASSPPRDSGMNTEAF,TRBV13,TRBJ1-1,15
SAREANSNQPQH,TRBV20-1,TRBJ1-5,12
ASSQLSRGDTQY,TRBV4-3,TRBJ2-3,12
ASSLKTPGQGLYEQF,TRBV7-2,TRBJ2-1,15
SASDSGGADTQY,TRBV20-1,TRBJ2-3,12